A single sample gave rise to the 18 T cell receptor beta chains below, sequenced in a study of Graves' ophthalmopathy and Graves' hyperthyroidism. The TCR beta CDR3 regions underwent amplification from RNA transcripts. Following a first-round RT-PCR that used HTBI primers, a second-round multiplex PCR was carried out. Each CDR3 protein is one row after TCRdb ran MiXCR on the multiplex PCR reads. The table includes hundreds of thousands of distinct CDR3 sequences, 20% to 25% detected once. Sequenced: peripheral blood. The receptors were sampled from a woman in her late teens or twenties with stable Graves' hyperthyroidism.

This clonotype was counted many times. V and J are TRBV2 and TRBJ2-7; D might be TRBD1 (6 bases). Germline V gives CDR1 SNHLY, CDR2 FYNNEI. This CDR3 has 16 amino acids. V was shortened by 0 bases and J by 7 bases, with 19 bases between the two germline ends. This CDR3 is CASSEARQGPEGEQYF. In DNA, the CDR3 is TGTGCCAGCAGTGAAGCGCGGCAGGGGCCAGAAGGGGAGCAGTACTTC.

This clonotype was observed many times. The CDR3 loop is CSAREGGVTEAFF. The CDR3 DNA is TGCAGTGCTAGAGAGGGGGGAGTGACTGAAGCTTTCTTT. The rearrangement joins TRBV20-1 to TRBJ1-1; tentatively, D is TRBD1 (5 bases). Germline-derived CDR1 and CDR2 are DFQATT and SNEGSKA (reference sequence). This CDR3 is 13 amino acids long. V dropped 0 bases and J dropped 5 bases, with 10 bases sitting between them.

In its sample, this clonotype was seen many times. The chain combines TRBV7-2 with TRBJ1-5; D might be TRBD1 (5 bases). CDR3 length: 14 amino acids. V was cut by 4 bases and J by 2 bases, with 9 bases left in between. The V gene's germline CDR1 is SGHTA and CDR2 FQGNSA. CDR3 nucleotide sequence: TGTGCCAGCAGCTCGGCCAGGGGCAATCAGCCCCAGCATTTT. This gives the protein CASSSARGNQPQHF.

This clonotype came up many times. The rearrangement uses TRBV7-9 and TRBJ2-2; 9 nucleotides match TRBD1. The CDR3 covers 15 residues. Germline CDR1 and CDR2: SEHNR and FQNEAQ (reference sequence). With V trimmed by 5 bases and J by 7 bases, 8 bases remained unmatched. CDR3 coding DNA: TGTGCCAGCAGCCGCGGACAGGGGATAAGCGGGGAGCTGTTTTTT. It codes for CASSRGQGISGELFF.

This clonotype has ten or more counts. This CDR3 is CASSQVRFYEQYF. Here the CDR3 DNA reads TGTGCCAGCAGCCAAGTCAGGTTCTACGAGCAGTACTTC. The J gene is TRBJ2-7, the V gene TRBV3-1, with D unresolved. V gave up 1 base and J gave up 3 bases, with 7 bases separating them. The germline V gene encodes CDR1 LGHDT and CDR2 YNNKEL (reference sequence). CDR3 length equals 13 residues.

This clonotype was seen only a few times. CDR3 nucleotide sequence: TGTGCCAGCAGTCCCTCATGGGGAGGTTCCTACGAGCAGTACTTC. Translation: CASSPSWGGSYEQYF. The chain combines TRBV9 with TRBJ2-7; TRBD2 might be the D (6 bases). Trimming stripped 5 bases from V and 1 base from J, with 16 bases between. The V gene's germline CDR1 is SGDLS and CDR2 YYNGEE. This CDR3 region has 15 residues.

With regard to this clonotype: A much larger clone lies one base from this, so it may be a read error. The J gene is TRBJ1-1, the V gene TRBV30; possible D gene TRBD1, 5 bases. The germline CDR1 and CDR2 sequences are GTSNPN and SVGIG (reference sequence). CDR3 size: 11 residues. The CDR3 nucleotides read TGTGCCTGGACACTGGGAGGACAAGCTTGCTTT. Its protein is CAWTLGGQACF.

This clonotype was counted at least ten times. The chain recombines TRBV11-2 with TRBJ2-7; no definite D call. Trimming cost V 3 bases and J 9 bases, with 9 bases left between them. From germline, CDR1 is SGHAT and CDR2 FQNNGV. This CDR3 has 11 amino acids. CDR3 bases: TGTGCCAGCAGCTTTGGCCCCCGGCAGTACTTC. Translated: CASSFGPRQYF.

V gene TRBV20-1 combines with J gene TRBJ1-6, with 9 bases that match TRBD1. CDR1 and CDR2 from the germline V gene are DFQATT and SNEGSKA (reference sequence). There are 15 residues in the CDR3. Germline trimming cut 2 bases from V and 10 bases from J; bases unmatched to any gene: 9. The DNA for the CDR3 is TGCAGTGCTAGAAGCGGGACAGGGATCAACTCACCCCTCCACTTT. Amino acids: CSARSGTGINSPLHF.

This clonotype was seen ten or more times. The chain has TRBV4-1 and TRBJ2-5; D gene unclear. Germline loops: CDR1 MGHRA, CDR2 YSYEKL. This CDR3 spans 14 amino acids. The germline V and J ends were trimmed by 1 base and 2 bases, with 8 bases remaining between them. This CDR3 is CASSQGVAQETQYF. The CDR3 coding sequence is TGCGCCAGCAGCCAAGGGGTCGCGCAAGAGACCCAGTACTTC.

The CDR3 DNA sequence: TGTGCCAGCAGTTACTCATGGCCCCACGGGAACACCATATATTTT. This sequence encodes CASSYSWPHGNTIYF. This chain joins TRBV6-5 and TRBJ1-3; no clear D. The germline gives CDR1 MNHEY, CDR2 SVGAGI. The length of the CDR3 is 15 residues. Trimming stripped 0 bases from V and 7 bases from J, with 13 bases between.

Comments on this clonotype: A read error may explain this, as a much larger clone is one base away. The V call is TRBV10-3, the J call TRBJ2-7, with 8 nucleotides matching TRBD1. There are 13 residues in the CDR3. CDR1 is ENHRY, CDR2 SYGVKD, per germline. The CDR3 DNA follows: TGTTCCATCAGTGGACAGGGTACCTACGAGCAGTACTTC. Amino acids: CSISGQGTYEQYF.

This clonotype has a handful of counts. The V gene is TRBV12-3 or TRBV12-4, the J gene TRBJ2-3; D is perhaps TRBD1 or TRBD2 (5 bases each). The CDR3 covers 15 residues. V was pared by 4 bases and J by 0 bases, with 11 bases between. The CDR3 DNA is TGTGCCAGCAGTTCACCGGGACGGAGCACAGATACGCAGTATTTT. It translates to CASSSPGRSTDTQYF.

This clonotype occurred many times. The rearrangement uses TRBV20-1 and TRBJ1-1; 7 bases align to TRBD1. The CDR3 is made up of 16 amino acids. Per germline, CDR1 DFQATT and CDR2 SNEGSKA (reference sequence). The V segment lost 1 base and the J segment 0 bases; nucleotides outside the gene matches: 8. The CDR3 bases are TGCAGTGCTAGAGCCGGGACAGAGAGAATGAACACTGAAGCTTTCTTT. Protein product: CSARAGTERMNTEAFF.

This clonotype was detected ten times or more. This may arise from a read error, as a much more abundant clone is one base away. The chain is built from TRBV15 and TRBJ2-5; possible D gene TRBD1, 5 bases. Per the germline V gene, CDR1 is LNHNV and CDR2 is YYDKDF (reference sequence). This CDR3 contains 15 residues. CDR3 in amino acids: CATSRGDSPLETKYF. DNA for the CDR3: TGTGCCACCAGCAGAGGCGACAGTCCATTGGAGACCAAGTACTTC.

This clonotype was counted ten times or more. The chain combines TRBV20-1 with TRBJ2-2; the match to TRBD1 covers 8 bases. The CDR3 is 15 residues long. Germline V lookup: CDR1 DFQATT, CDR2 SNEGSKA (reference sequence). V shed 6 bases, J shed 3 bases, and the junction held 9 bases outside the gene matches. DNA of the CDR3: TGCAGTGCCCCAAACAGGGGGACGGACACCGGGGAGCTGTTTTTT. This codes for CSAPNRGTDTGELFF.

This clonotype was found many times. J is TRBJ1-6 and V is TRBV20-1; the D gene is possibly TRBD1 (6 bases). The CDR3 is made up of 17 amino acids. The germline V gene encodes CDR1 DFQATT and CDR2 SNEGSKA (reference sequence). Between the trimmed V and J ends, which lost 0 bases and 2 bases, there was a span of 14 bases. The CDR3 is CSARDWPSGAYNSPLHF. In nucleotides, the CDR3 is TGCAGTGCTAGAGATTGGCCCTCAGGGGCCTATAATTCACCCCTCCACTTT.

V usage is TRBV6-2 or TRBV6-3 and J usage is TRBJ2-5; D unresolved. The V end was cut by 0 bases, the J end by 0 bases, with 17 bases between. The CDR3 totals 18 residues. CDR1 is MNHEY and CDR2 is SVGEGT in the germline V gene. The CDR3 reads CASSYSIGVWIYQETQYF. CDR3 in DNA: TGTGCCAGCAGTTACTCGATTGGGGTTTGGATCTACCAAGAGACCCAGTACTTC.